One T cell receptor beta chain is described in this entry. This clonotype was recorded many times. Its binding antigen is unknown. Per-base qualities were not stored, and no clone one base away is much larger. The listed sequencing device is Illumina HiSeq 2500. TCR beta libraries were prepared by quantitative 5'-RACE with molecular barcodes. As for the authors' bioinformatics: A new computational method, built on a probabilistic model of VDJ rearrangement, was used to identify disease-linked TCR variants. The public sequencing data were trimmed at Q25 with fastp and processed into clonotypes with MiXCR by TCRdb, which kept only in-frame beta chains. For every CDR3 protein sequence, its rows merge into one entry that carries the most common genes and DNA. The authors' filters were not applied to this entry. The sample table records 100,000 to 150,000 distinct CDR3 sequences; around 9.3% of these occur just once. 2.5% to 4% of the sample goes to the ten largest clones.

This sample was included in a study of CD8 T cells in ankylosing spondylitis (dated by TCRdb to about 2017). The study in broad terms: T cell receptor beta repertoires were profiled in healthy donors and ankylosing spondylitis patients so that disease-linked TCR variants could be found. The whole study cohort included under 140 healthy donors and 20 to 30 ankylosing spondylitis patients. Peripheral blood was sampled, and synovial fluid was additionally collected from ankylosing spondylitis patients. The study at large found these results: In peripheral blood, the disease-linked clones were found at relatively low frequencies and had a CD8+ phenotype. Significant enrichment of the disease-linked clones was reported in matched synovial fluid samples from ankylosing spondylitis patients. Some motif variants were previously reported in synovial fluid and blood of reactive arthritis patients, suggesting common disease-initiation mechanisms. A TCR beta motif of about eight highly homologous amino acid variants appeared characteristic of blood from ankylosing spondylitis patients.

Trimming takes 4 bases off V and 2 bases off J; junction bases not matched to a gene: 1. From a lookup of the germline V gene, CDR1 and CDR2 are MNHEY and SVGAGI. The CDR3 goes from the cysteine to the phenylalanine over 15 residues. Left in the record is the CDR3 DNA by itself, 45 bases read in frame from the first base. This clonotype was obtained from a male donor with ankylosing spondylitis or in good health (not recorded which). The rearrangement combines TRBV6-5 with TRBJ2-1; a stretch of 11 junction bases matches TRBD2. The sequenced material came from blood, either unsorted or a sorted T cell fraction (not recorded which). For the CDR3, the sequence is CASSSLAGAYNEQFF. The DNA is TGTGCCAGCAGTTCACTAGCGGGAGCCTACAATGAGCAGTTCTTC.